The clone carrying this T cell receptor beta chain was detected ten times or more. Its antigen is undetermined. Donors were systemically healthy Caucasian individuals from Russia aged 6 to 90 years. This sample is part of a study of blood T cells in healthy people across ages. The study, taken as a whole, reports: Long-lived donors exceeded aged donors in naive CD4+ cells and diversity.

The CDR3 is 12 residues long. V lost 6 bases, J lost 6 bases, and 1 base stayed unmatched. CDR1 is SNHLY and CDR2 is FYNNEI in the germline V gene. With a J-beta primer mix and a sample-barcoded 5' primer, a second PCR ran about 6 to 11 cycles. TCRdb fed the 5' RACE reads into MiXCR, producing one record per CDR3 protein. The top ten hold 9.4% of the sample, which has fewer than 800,000 distinct CDR3 sequences, about 25% seen once. The same data also contributed to another study, on T cells of mothers and their children. That work adds: Per child, 2.5 million to 3 million TCR beta CDR3 reads were obtained, against over 9 million per mother. Mother-child pairs who were related displayed a slightly higher overlap than unrelated pairs, a difference that was non-significant.

This TCR was recovered from a boy aged 5-17 years in good health. This rearrangement joins TRBV2 to TRBJ2-5; 10 positions match TRBD2. Material: blood. The CDR3: CASRAGGQTQYF. The CDR3 DNA is TGTGCCAGCAGAGCGGGGGGGCAGACCCAGTACTTC.